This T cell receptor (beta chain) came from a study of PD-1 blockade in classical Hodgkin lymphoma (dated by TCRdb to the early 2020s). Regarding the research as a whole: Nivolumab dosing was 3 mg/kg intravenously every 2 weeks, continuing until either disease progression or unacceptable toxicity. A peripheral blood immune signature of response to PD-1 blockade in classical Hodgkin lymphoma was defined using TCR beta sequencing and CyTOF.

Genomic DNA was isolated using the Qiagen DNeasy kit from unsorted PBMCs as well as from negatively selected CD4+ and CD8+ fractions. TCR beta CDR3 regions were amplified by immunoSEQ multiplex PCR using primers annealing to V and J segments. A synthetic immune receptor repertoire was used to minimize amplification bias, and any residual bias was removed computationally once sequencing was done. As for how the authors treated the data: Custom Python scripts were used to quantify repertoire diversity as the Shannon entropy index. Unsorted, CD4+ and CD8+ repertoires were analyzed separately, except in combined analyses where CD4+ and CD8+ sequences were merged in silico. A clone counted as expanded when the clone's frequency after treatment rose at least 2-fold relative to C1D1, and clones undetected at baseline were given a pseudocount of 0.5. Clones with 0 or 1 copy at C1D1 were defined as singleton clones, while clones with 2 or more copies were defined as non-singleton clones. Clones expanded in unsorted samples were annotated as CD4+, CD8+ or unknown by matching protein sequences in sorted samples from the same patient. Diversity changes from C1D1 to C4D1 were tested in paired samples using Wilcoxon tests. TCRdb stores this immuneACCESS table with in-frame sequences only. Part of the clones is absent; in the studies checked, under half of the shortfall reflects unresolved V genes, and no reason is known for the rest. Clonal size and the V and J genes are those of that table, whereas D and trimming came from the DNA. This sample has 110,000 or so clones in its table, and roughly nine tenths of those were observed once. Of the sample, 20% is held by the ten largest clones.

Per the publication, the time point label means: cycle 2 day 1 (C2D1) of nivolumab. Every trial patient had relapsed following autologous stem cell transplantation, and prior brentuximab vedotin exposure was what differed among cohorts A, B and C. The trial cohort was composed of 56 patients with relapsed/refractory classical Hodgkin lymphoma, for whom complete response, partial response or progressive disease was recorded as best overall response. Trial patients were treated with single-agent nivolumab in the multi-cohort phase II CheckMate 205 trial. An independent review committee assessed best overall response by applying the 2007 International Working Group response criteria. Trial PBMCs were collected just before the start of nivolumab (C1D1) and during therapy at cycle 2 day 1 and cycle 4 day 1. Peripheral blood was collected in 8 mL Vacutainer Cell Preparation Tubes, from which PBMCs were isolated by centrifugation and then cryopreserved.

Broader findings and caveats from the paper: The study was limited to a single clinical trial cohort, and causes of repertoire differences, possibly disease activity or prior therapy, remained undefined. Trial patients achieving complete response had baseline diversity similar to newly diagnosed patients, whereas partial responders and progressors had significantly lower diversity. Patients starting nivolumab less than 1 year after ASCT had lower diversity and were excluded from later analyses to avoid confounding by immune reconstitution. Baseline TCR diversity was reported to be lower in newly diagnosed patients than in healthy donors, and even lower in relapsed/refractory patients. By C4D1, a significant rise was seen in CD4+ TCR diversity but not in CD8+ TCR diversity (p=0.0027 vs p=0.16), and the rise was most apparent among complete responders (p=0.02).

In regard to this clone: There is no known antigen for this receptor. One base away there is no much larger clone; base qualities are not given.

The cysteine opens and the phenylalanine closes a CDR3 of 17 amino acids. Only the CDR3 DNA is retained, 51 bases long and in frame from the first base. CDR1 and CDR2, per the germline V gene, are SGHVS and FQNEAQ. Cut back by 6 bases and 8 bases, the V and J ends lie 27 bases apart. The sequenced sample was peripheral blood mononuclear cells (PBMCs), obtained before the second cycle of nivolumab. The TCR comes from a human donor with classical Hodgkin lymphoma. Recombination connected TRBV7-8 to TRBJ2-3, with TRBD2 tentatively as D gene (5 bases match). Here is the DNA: TGTGCCAGCAGAACAAGCGGATTCGAGCGCGTTGGAGTTACGCAGTATTTT. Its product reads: CASRTSGFERVGVTQYF.